The 18 T cell receptor beta chains given below trace back to one sample, sequenced in a study of beta chain features in type 1 diabetes. These TCRs' antigens remain unknown. Study-level results: All four CD4+ subsets from Type 1 diabetes patients carried moderately but significantly shorter TCRB CDR3s.

Investigators reverse transcribed all isolated RNA, so they sequenced expressed TCRB transcripts. Profiled with immunoSEQ multiplex PCR; TCRdb holds only in-frame clones, not every one. The sample carries some 290,000 clones, roughly an eighth recorded once. The material sequenced was naive CD4+ T cells from blood. These TCRs come from a young man with type 1 diabetes.

The V gene is TRBV4-3, the J gene TRBJ1-4; 9 bases line up with TRBD1. The CDR3 consists of 15 residues. V shed 4 bases, J shed 7 bases, and the junction held 7 bases outside the gene matches. Germline V CDR1 and CDR2: LGHNA, YSLEER. The CDR3 sequence: CASSRTGGGGEKLFF. As DNA, the CDR3 is TGCGCCAGCAGCCGTACAGGGGGCGGAGGTGAAAAACTGTTTTTT.

This rearrangement joins TRBV5-6 to TRBJ1-4; no definite D call. CDR1 is SGHDT and CDR2 is YYEEEE in the germline V gene. The length of the CDR3 is 13 residues. V gave up 7 bases and J gave up 7 bases, with 14 bases separating them. The DNA of the CDR3 is TGTGCCAGCCAGTTCGTCTCGGGTGAAAAACTGTTTTTT. It translates to CASQFVSGEKLFF.

V gene TRBV28 combines with J gene TRBJ2-7, with D possibly matching TRBD2 (6 bases). Germline V lookup: CDR1 MDHEN, CDR2 SYDVKM. V lost 3 bases, J lost 6 bases, and 12 bases lay in between. The CDR3 contains 13 residues. The CDR3 sequence is CASSFPGGIEQYF. For the CDR3, the DNA is TGTGCCAGCAGTTTCCCCGGAGGGATCGAGCAGTACTTC.

This clone was picked up a small number of times. The chain is built from TRBV7-2 and TRBJ2-3, with D possibly being TRBD2 (7 bases). Trimming removed 5 bases from V and 11 bases from J, with 26 bases in between. Germline-derived CDR1 and CDR2 are SGHTA and FQGNSA. CDR3 length equals 16 residues. The CDR3 sequence is CASSNLAGAKGLQQYF. Written as DNA, the CDR3 is TGTGCCAGCAGCAACCTCGCGGGGGCGAAGGGACTACAGCAGTATTTT.

This chain joins TRBV4-3 and TRBJ2-7, with a weak D call TRBD1 (6 bases). The germline CDR1 and CDR2 sequences are LGHNA and YSLEER. The V gene lost 0 bases and the J gene lost 4 bases, with 16 bases spanning the gap. The CDR3 has 16 amino acids. CDR3 protein: CASSQEVVRGGYEQYF. The CDR3 region has the DNA TGCGCCAGCAGCCAAGAGGTTGTCAGGGGCGGGTACGAGCAGTACTTC.

The V gene is TRBV6-5, the J gene TRBJ1-5, with D uncertain. The CDR3 runs to 13 residues. The V end lost 5 bases, the J end lost 4 bases, and 9 bases lay between the germline ends. In germline, CDR1 is MNHEY, CDR2 SVGAGI. The CDR3 is CASSTTENQPQHF. The CDR3 DNA follows: TGTGCCAGCAGTACAACAGAGAATCAGCCCCAGCATTTT.

Only a few counts were recorded for this clone. The chain combines TRBV7-3 with TRBJ2-3; D uncertain. This CDR3 is 14 amino acids long. Germline loops: CDR1 SGHTA, CDR2 FQGTGA. V was cut by 1 base and J by 4 bases, with 9 bases left in between. The CDR3 DNA reads as TGTGCCAGCAGCTTAAGCCAGAATCCAGATACGCAGTATTTT. Translated, it gives CASSLSQNPDTQYF.

This clone was picked up a small number of times. This sequence joins TRBV18 and TRBJ2-3; D remains ambiguous. The CDR3 is made up of 13 amino acids. V gave up 3 bases and J gave up 6 bases, with 10 bases separating them. Germline V gives CDR1 KGHSH, CDR2 LQKENI. CDR3 nucleotide sequence: TGTGCCAGCTCACCGTTACAGACGGATACGCAGTATTTT. This gives the protein CASSPLQTDTQYF.

This clone was recorded a few times. The chain links TRBV29-1 to TRBJ1-2, with 7 bases lining up with TRBD1. This CDR3 has 14 residues. V was pared by 6 bases and J by 4 bases, with 11 bases of the junction left unmatched. Germline-derived CDR1 and CDR2 are SQVTM and ANQGSEA. The CDR3 DNA follows: TGCAGCGTCCATAAGACAGGGCGTGGCTATGGCTACACCTTC. Protein product: CSVHKTGRGYGYTF.

A few counts support this clone. The gene calls are TRBV5-1 and TRBJ1-2; 9 bases map to TRBD1. J was trimmed by 5 bases and V by 1 base; bases with no gene match: 6. CDR3 length equals 15 residues. Germline loops: CDR1 SGHRS, CDR2 YFSETQ. This chain's CDR3 is CASSLKGQGEYGYTF. The CDR3 bases are TGCGCCAGCAGCTTGAAGGGACAGGGAGAGTATGGCTACACCTTC. Variable domain in full (rest from reference TRBV5-1 and TRBJ1-2): KAGVTQTPRYLIKTRGQQVTLSCSPISGHRSVSWYQQTPGQGLQFLFEYFSETQRNKGNFPGRFSGRQFSNSRSEMNVSTLELGDSALYLCASSLKGQGEYGYTFGSGTRLTVV.

The chain has TRBV4-3 and TRBJ1-3; D is unresolved. The germline V gene has CDR1 LGHNA and CDR2 YSLEER. The CDR3 has 16 residues. With 2 bases removed from V and 4 bases from J, the gap between germline ends came to 15 bases. CDR3 amino acids: CASSQYREVAGNTIYF. The CDR3 coding sequence is TGCGCCAGCAGCCAATATAGGGAGGTAGCCGGAAACACCATATATTTT.

In this sample, this clone turned up a few times. CDR3: CASNARGNTGELFF. DNA of the CDR3: TGTGCCAGCAACGCCCGGGGGAACACCGGGGAGCTGTTTTTT. The chain joins TRBV6-5 to TRBJ2-2; perhaps TRBD2 as D (5 bases). Trimming left V 7 bases short and J 1 base short, with 10 bases between. Germline V gene data show CDR1 as MNHEY and CDR2 as SVGAGI. The CDR3 covers 14 residues.

The chain has TRBV7-3 and TRBJ2-1; TRBD1 aligns across 9 bases. The CDR3 has 13 residues. From germline, CDR1 is SGHTA and CDR2 FQGTGA. V shed 1 base and J 15 bases; nucleotides not matched to a gene: 7. The CDR3 DNA sequence: TGTGCCAGCAGCTTAAGGGGGGGACAGGGATTGTTCTTC. This encodes CASSLRGGQGLFF. The full variable domain, rest sourced from reference TRBV7-3 and TRBJ2-1, is GAGVSQTPSNKVTEKGKYVELRCDPISGHTALYWYRQSLGQGPEFLIYFQGTGAADDSGLPNDRFFAVRPEGSVSTLKIQRTERGDSAVYLCASSLRGGQGLFFGPGTRLTVL.

In its sample, this clone was seen a few times. The chain couples TRBV5-6 to TRBJ2-2; D perhaps matches TRBD1 (5 bases). V shed 2 bases and J shed 2 bases, with 10 bases lying between them. Germline V gene sequence: CDR1 SGHDT, CDR2 YYEEEE. This CDR3 has 15 amino acids. The CDR3 spells CASSFGHFNTGELFF. The CDR3 DNA sequence: TGTGCCAGCAGCTTCGGACATTTCAACACCGGGGAGCTGTTTTTT. Supplemented by reference TRBV5-6 and TRBJ2-2, the full variable domain reads DAGVTQSPTHLIKTRGQQVTLRCSPKSGHDTVSWYQQALGQGPQFIFQYYEEEERQRGNFPDRFSGHQFPNYSSELNVNALLLGDSALYLCASSFGHFNTGELFFGEGSRLTVL.

The V call is TRBV18, the J call TRBJ2-2; 9 bases are shared with TRBD1. The germline CDR1 and CDR2 sequences are KGHSH and LQKENI. The CDR3 is 16 residues long. The trim removed 5 bases at V and 2 bases at J, leaving 6 bases unmatched. The CDR3 reads CASSYQTGGNTGELFF. DNA of the CDR3: TGTGCCAGCTCATACCAGACAGGGGGTAACACCGGGGAGCTGTTTTTT.

The rearrangement links TRBV7-8 to TRBJ1-1; possibly TRBD1 for D (5 bases). With 6 bases removed from V and 1 base from J, the gap between germline ends came to 9 bases. The CDR3 length is 13 residues. Germline-derived CDR1 and CDR2 are SGHVS and FQNEAQ. In DNA form, the CDR3 reads TGTGCCAGCAGTTTTACAGGGAACACTGAAGCTTTCTTT. It yields the protein CASSFTGNTEAFF. Drawing the rest from reference TRBV7-8 and TRBJ1-1, the complete variable domain is GAGVSQSPRYKVAKRGQDVALRCDPISGHVSLFWYQQALGQGPEFLTYFQNEAQLDKSGLPSDRFFAERPEGSVSTLKIQRTQQEDSAVYLCASSFTGNTEAFFGQGTRLTVV.

The chain employs TRBV6-6 and TRBJ1-1, with D unclear. CDR1 and CDR2 (germline): MNHNY, SVGAGI (reference sequence). V was shortened by 2 bases and J by 2 bases, with 9 bases between the two germline ends. This CDR3 is 14 amino acids long. DNA for the CDR3: TGTGCCAGCAGTTACACAACGGGAAACACTGAAGCTTTCTTT. Translating gives CASSYTTGNTEAFF.

The chain couples TRBV18 to TRBJ1-1, with 12 bases lining up with TRBD1. Germline V lookup: CDR1 KGHSH, CDR2 LQKENI. The junction had 2 bases not matched to a gene; V was cut back by 6 bases and J by 0 bases. The CDR3 is 15 residues long. The CDR3 DNA is TGTGCCAGCTCGGGACAGGGGGCTGTGAACACTGAAGCTTTCTTT. Protein: CASSGQGAVNTEAFF.